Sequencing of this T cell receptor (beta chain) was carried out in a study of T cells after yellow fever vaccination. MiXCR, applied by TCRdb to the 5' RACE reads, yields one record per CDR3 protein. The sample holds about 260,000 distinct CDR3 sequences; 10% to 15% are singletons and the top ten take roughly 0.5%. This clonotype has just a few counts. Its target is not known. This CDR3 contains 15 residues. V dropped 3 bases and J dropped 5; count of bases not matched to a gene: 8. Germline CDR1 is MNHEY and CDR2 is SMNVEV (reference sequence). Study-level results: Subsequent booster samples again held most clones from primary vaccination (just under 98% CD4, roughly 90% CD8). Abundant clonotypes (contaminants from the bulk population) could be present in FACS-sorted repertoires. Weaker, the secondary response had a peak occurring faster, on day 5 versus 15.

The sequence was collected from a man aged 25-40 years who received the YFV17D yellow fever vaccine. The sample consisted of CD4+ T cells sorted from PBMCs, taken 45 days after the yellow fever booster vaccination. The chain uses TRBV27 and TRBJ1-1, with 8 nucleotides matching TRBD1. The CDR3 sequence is CASSLDRDFSTEAFF. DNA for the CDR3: TGTGCCAGCAGTTTGGACAGGGATTTTTCTACTGAAGCTTTCTTT.